One and the same sample provided the 31 T cell receptor beta chains below, sequenced in a study of CXCR3-negative and CXCR3-positive naive CD8 T cells. The authors prepared UMI-labeled TRB cDNA libraries by 5' RACE. TCRdb re-analyzed the 5' RACE reads; it lists each CDR3 protein once, without DNA. The sample's table shows under 85,000 distinct CDR3 sequences. Sequenced sample: naive CXCR3- CD8+ T cells from blood. Subset specified: CD45RO-CCR7+CD27+CD95- naive CD8+ T cells lacking CXCR3 (TNR3-). These receptors all stem from a human donor in good health. Some clones in this sample may be carry-over from other donors' samples.

The V call is TRBV9, the J call TRBJ1-4; the TRBD1 assignment by TCRdb is unverifiable without DNA. This CDR3 spans 15 amino acids. CDR1 and CDR2 (germline): SGDLS, YYNGEE. The CDR3 sequence: CASSRTGDDREKLFF.

This sequence joins TRBV28 and TRBJ2-6. Per the germline V gene, CDR1 is MDHEN and CDR2 is SYDVKM. The CDR3 extends over 16 amino acids. CDR3 sequence reads: CASRTRWGLGANVLTF.

This chain links TRBV29-1 with TRBJ1-6; TCRdb picks TRBD1, but there is no DNA to check that call. The CDR3 runs to 13 residues. In germline, CDR1 is SQVTM, CDR2 ANQGSEA. This chain's CDR3 is CSVRTGWDSPLHF.

V gene TRBV3-1 combines with J gene TRBJ1-1; TCRdb calls TRBD1, which cannot be checked without DNA. The CDR3 sequence is 14 residues long. Per germline, CDR1 LGHDT and CDR2 YNNKEL (reference sequence). The chain's CDR3 is CASSEGQTNTEAFF. The whole variable domain, filled in from reference TRBV3-1 and TRBJ1-1, reads DTAVSQTPKYLVTQMGNDKSIKCEQNLGHDTMYWYKQDSKKFLKIMFSYNNKELIINETVPNRFSPKSPDKAHLNLHINSLELGDSAVYFCASSEGQTNTEAFFGQGTRLTVV.

The chain links TRBV7-3 to TRBJ2-3; TCRdb returns TRBD1, unconfirmable since there is no DNA. Germline CDR1 SGHTA, CDR2 FQGTGA. This CDR3 is 13 amino acids long. The CDR3: CASRQSSTDTQYF.

The rearrangement links TRBV29-1 to TRBJ2-3; TCRdb's D call of TRBD2 is untestable without DNA. This CDR3 is built from 17 residues. Germline V gene lookup returns CDR1 SQVTM and CDR2 ANQGSEA. CDR3 protein: CSVAGLAERPSTDTQYF.

This chain connects TRBV5-1 to TRBJ2-7. The CDR3 spans 13 residues. Germline V CDR1 and CDR2: SGHRS, YFSETQ. The CDR3 protein is CASREDLVLEQYF.

The chain uses TRBV4-3 and TRBJ2-6. This CDR3 has 16 residues. CDR1 and CDR2 from the germline V gene are LGHNA and YSLEER. CDR3 region: CASSQGGSSGANVLTF.

The chain links TRBV28 to TRBJ2-7. This CDR3 is 13 amino acids long. Germline V gene lookup returns CDR1 MDHEN and CDR2 SYDVKM. CDR3: CASSLKLAREQYF.

CDR3 residues: CASNPQGAGNTIYF. This chain uses TRBV2 with TRBJ1-3; the TCRdb D gene call, TRBD1, has no DNA to confirm it. The CDR3 has 14 amino acids. From germline, CDR1 is SNHLY and CDR2 FYNNEI. The entire variable domain, with the rest obtained from reference TRBV2 and TRBJ1-3, is as follows: EPEVTQTPSHQVTQMGQEVILRCVPISNHLYFYWYRQILGQKVEFLVSFYNNEISEKSEIFDDQFSVERPDGSNFTLKIRSTKLEDSAMYFCASNPQGAGNTIYFGEGSWLTVV.

V is TRBV5-6 and J is TRBJ2-2; the TCRdb call, TRBD1, lacks DNA for checking. Looked up from germline, CDR1 is SGHDT and CDR2 is YYEEEE. The CDR3 is 17 residues long. The CDR3 is CASSLPTRGTNTGELFF.

The V gene is TRBV29-1, the J gene TRBJ2-5; checking the TCRdb D call of TRBD2 is not possible without DNA. The germline V gene encodes CDR1 SQVTM and CDR2 ANQGSEA. CDR3 length: 15 amino acids. CDR3 region: CSVGVGETHPETQYF.

The chain has TRBV28 and TRBJ2-3. The germline CDR1 and CDR2 sequences are MDHEN and SYDVKM. The CDR3 loop spans 12 amino acids. CDR3 sequence: CASRPAWDTQYF.

This rearrangement joins TRBV5-4 to TRBJ2-2; absent DNA, TCRdb's TRBD1 call cannot be checked. CDR1 and CDR2 from the germline V gene are SGHNT and YYREEE (reference sequence). The length of the CDR3 is 15 residues. CDR3 sequence: CASSYATGDTGELFF.

The chain joins TRBV7-3 to TRBJ2-5. The CDR3 is made up of 13 amino acids. CDR1 and CDR2 (germline): SGHTA, FQGTGA. The CDR3 is CASSIWSQETQYF. Drawing the rest from reference TRBV7-3 and TRBJ2-5, the complete variable domain is GAGVSQTPSNKVTEKGKYVELRCDPISGHTALYWYRQSLGQGPEFLIYFQGTGAADDSGLPNDRFFAVRPEGSVSTLKIQRTERGDSAVYLCASSIWSQETQYFGPGTRLLVL.

CDR3 sequence reads: CATPLSGGNGELFF. V is TRBV6-6 and J is TRBJ2-2; TCRdb gives TRBD2 as the D gene, but with no DNA this cannot be confirmed. CDR3 length equals 14 residues. In germline, CDR1 is MNHNY, CDR2 SVGAGI (reference sequence).

The chain links TRBV12-3 or TRBV12-4 to TRBJ1-2; the TRBD1 assignment by TCRdb is unverifiable without DNA. This CDR3 region has 12 residues. CDR3 sequence reads: CASSPGDYGYTF.

The chain recombines TRBV24-1 with TRBJ2-5; the TRBD1 assignment by TCRdb is unverifiable without DNA. The CDR3 runs to 15 residues. Germline V lookup: CDR1 KGHDR, CDR2 SFDVKD. The chain's CDR3 is CATSDLRQGRETQYF.

The V gene is TRBV7-9, the J gene TRBJ2-4; lacking DNA, the TRBD1 call made by TCRdb goes unchecked. CDR1 and CDR2 from the germline V gene are SEHNR and FQNEAQ (reference sequence). CDR3 length: 12 amino acids. Here the CDR3 reads CASRGAGNIQYF.

V is TRBV13 and J is TRBJ2-5. CDR1 is PRHDT and CDR2 is FYEKMQ in the germline V gene (reference sequence). CDR3 length equals 13 residues. CDR3 sequence: CASSTEYQETQYF.

The chain uses TRBV25-1 and TRBJ2-2; TCRdb's assignment of TRBD1 cannot be checked, as there is no DNA. The germline gives CDR1 MGHDK, CDR2 SYGVNS. There are 15 residues in the CDR3. The chain's CDR3 is CASSERQGNTGELFF.

This chain's CDR3 is CASSQSNPGLAGADTQYF. The rearrangement joins TRBV14 to TRBJ2-3; TCRdb's D gene call, TRBD2, goes unchecked for lack of DNA. Germline V gene data show CDR1 as SGHDN and CDR2 as FVKESK. CDR3 length equals 18 residues.

This rearrangement joins TRBV7-2 to TRBJ2-3. The CDR3 consists of 14 residues. From germline, CDR1 is SGHTA and CDR2 FQGNSA. CDR3 region: CASSLLGVTDTQYF.

CDR3 protein: CASSLPPGAIF. This chain joins TRBV5-5 and TRBJ1-1; TCRdb names TRBD1, which stays unverified in the absence of DNA. The CDR3 has 11 residues. CDR1 and CDR2 from the germline V gene are SGHKS and YYEKEE (reference sequence).

This chain connects TRBV7-9 to TRBJ2-1. This CDR3 spans 16 amino acids. Per germline, CDR1 SEHNR and CDR2 FQNEAQ (reference sequence). The CDR3 loop reads CASSLALENSYNEQFF.

V and J are TRBV29-1 and TRBJ2-7; there is no DNA to check the TCRdb D call of TRBD1. The germline gives CDR1 SQVTM, CDR2 ANQGSEA. The CDR3 sequence is 16 residues long. CDR3 amino acids: CSVEDIRTGDRYEQYF.

V and J are TRBV3-1 and TRBJ2-1; TCRdb returns TRBD1, unconfirmable since there is no DNA. Per germline, CDR1 LGHDT and CDR2 YNNKEL (reference sequence). CDR3 length: 14 residues. The CDR3 region is CASTLGGANNEQFF.

The V call is TRBV20-1, the J call TRBJ2-7; TCRdb gives TRBD2 as the D gene, but with no DNA this cannot be confirmed. CDR1 is DFQATT, CDR2 SNEGSKA, per germline (reference sequence). The CDR3 loop spans 16 amino acids. The CDR3 reads CSARGERRDYLYEQYF.

The V gene is TRBV28, the J gene TRBJ2-1; there is no DNA to check the TCRdb D call of TRBD2. This CDR3 is built from 17 residues. From germline, CDR1 is MDHEN and CDR2 SYDVKM. CDR3 residues: CASSLSLSESSYNEQFF.

The V call is TRBV7-9, the J call TRBJ2-7; TCRdb selects TRBD1, and the lack of DNA leaves this call unchecked. Germline values: CDR1 SEHNR, CDR2 FQNEAQ (reference sequence). The CDR3 loop spans 13 amino acids. The CDR3 region is CASSPAGDYEQYF. Complete variable domain (other parts from reference TRBV7-9 and TRBJ2-7): DTGVSQNPRHKITKRGQNVTFRCDPISEHNRLYWYRQTLGQGPEFLTYFQNEAQLEKSRLLSDRFSAERPKGSFSTLEIQRTEQGDSAMYLCASSPAGDYEQYFGPGTRLTVT.

This sequence joins TRBV29-1 and TRBJ2-7; TCRdb indicates TRBD1, and absent DNA this call remains unverified. This CDR3 spans 13 amino acids. CDR1 SQVTM and CDR2 ANQGSEA come from the germline V gene. The CDR3 region is CSVEWGTSYEQYF.